Each of the 4 T cell receptor delta chains below was sequenced from the same sample in a study of gamma-delta chains in newborns, infants, children. TCRdb redid the clone calls on the reads with CATT. Here the sample spans 10,000 to 13,000 delta-chain clones, around 8.2% being singletons. Sequencing used blood. The receptors come from a child who was a newborn, infant or young child, either healthy, febrile or measles-vaccinated (not recorded which).

This clone is deemed medium-sized. The chain uses TRDV2 and TRDJ3, with TRDD3 identical over 12 bases. Germline V gene data show CDR1 as GEAIGNYY and CDR2 as EKD. The V and J ends lost 1 base and 0 bases, in that order; junction bases with no gene match: 3. The length of the CDR3 is 19 residues. CDR3 bases: TGTGCCTGTGACACAGCTGGGGGATACGACTCCTGGGACACCCGACAGATGTTTTTC. Translation: CACDTAGGYDSWDTRQMFF.

This clone appeared a few times. Distinct nucleotide sequences in the sample also encode this CDR3. The V call is TRDV2, the J call TRDJ3, with 7 bases lining up with TRDD3. J lost 0 bases, V lost 0 bases, and 7 bases had no gene match. CDR1 is GEAIGNYY and CDR2 is EKD in the germline V gene. The CDR3 length is 19 residues. This CDR3 reads CACDTVVGDSSWDTRQMFF. Written as DNA, the CDR3 is TGTGCCTGTGACACCGTGGTGGGGGACAGCTCCTGGGACACCCGACAGATGTTTTTC.

V gene TRDV1 combines with J gene TRDJ1, with 8 bases that match TRDD3. The CDR3 loop spans 17 amino acids. Looked up from germline, CDR1 is TSWWSYY and CDR2 is QGS. J was trimmed by 6 bases and V by 2 bases; bases with no gene match: 14. The CDR3 protein is CALGEYPPLLGAYKLIF. CDR3 sequence (DNA): TGTGCTCTTGGGGAATATCCTCCCTTACTGGGGGCATATAAACTCATCTTT.

The table lists this clone with a few counts. CDR3: CACVKKWDGGSTDKLIF. The CDR3 DNA reads TGTGCCTGTGTGAAAAAGTGGGATGGGGGATCTACCGATAAACTCATCTTT. The gene calls are TRDV2 and TRDJ1; 8 nucleotides line up with TRDD3. Trimming at V came to 5 bases and at J to 2 bases, leaving 15 bases not matched to a gene. The CDR3 is 17 residues long. Germline CDR1 GEAIGNYY, CDR2 EKD.